This TCR beta chain was found in a study of metastatic and nonmetastatic thyroid tumors. The wider study: Comparison of repertoires was carried out across blood and tumor or nodule tissue from malignant and benign thyroid patients.

Authors' analysis steps: Using the CDR3 differences seen across clinicopathological groups, the authors built a distant-metastasis classifier for papillary thyroid cancer, which was meant to discriminate distant-metastatic patients. TCRdb called clones again from the PCR reads with MiXCR. The V and J calls come from TCRdb's annotation, not from the publication. The sample carries 15,000 to 20,000 clones, around 30% recorded once. This CDR3 comprises 17 residues. V was clipped by 2 bases and J by 5 bases; unmatched bases: 10. The V gene's germline CDR1 is SGDLS and CDR2 YYNGEE. Study-wide results and caveats: It was reported that TCR beta diversity was significantly higher in malignant thyroid tumors than benign nodules, in blood and tumor.

Each patient came to thyroid surgery without any prior treatment (of any kind). This clone was seen repeatedly, ten times or more. Its antigen is undetermined. The gene calls are TRBV9 and TRBJ2-2; 9 positions agree with TRBD1. This sequence originates from a female donor with papillary thyroid cancer or a benign thyroid nodule (not recorded which). Some clones in this sample may be carry-over from other donors' samples. Sequenced input: tumor tissue. Here the CDR3 reads CASSVAGTGRGTGELFF. The CDR3 region has the DNA TGTGCCAGCAGCGTGGCCGGGACAGGGAGAGGGACCGGGGAGCTGTTTTTT.